This TCR beta chain was captured by sequencing in a study of siplizumab effects on memory and regulatory T cells. About the study: Mixed lymphocyte reactions came in pairs, receiving siplizumab at roughly 1 ug/mL or receiving no drug.

Here immunoSEQ multiplex PCR was the method, and the copy in TCRdb shows in-frame clones only, minus some. Of several thousand clones listed, less than 45% were seen once; the top ten hold approximately 5.5%. A roughly 6-day coculture at 37°C was performed with the mixed lymphocyte reaction cells. On this clone: No antigen is known for it.

V lost 1 base and J lost 10, with 12 bases in between. The V gene's germline CDR1 is MNHNY and CDR2 SVGAGI (reference sequence). This CDR3 has 13 residues. The rearrangement links TRBV6-6 to TRBJ2-3; the D gene is possibly TRBD2 (6 bases). The sequencing sample was made of CFSE-low (dividing) CD8+ T cells sorted from an allogeneic mixed lymphocyte reaction. This sequence was found in a human donor in good health; the cells came from an allogeneic mixed lymphocyte reaction. CDR3 in amino acids: CASSYFPGSAQYF. Written as DNA, the CDR3 is TGTGCCAGCAGTTACTTTCCCGGGAGTGCGCAGTATTTT.